This passage covers 24 T cell receptor beta chains from one sample sequenced in a study of technical replicates of blood from a handful of donors. Profiled with immunoSEQ multiplex PCR; TCRdb holds only in-frame clones, not every one. The table lists more than 90,000 clones, 96% of them singletons. Sequencing was done on a sample of T cells isolated from PBMCs. The receptors were gathered from a human donor in good health.

The rearrangement links TRBV28 to TRBJ2-7, with 7 bases lining up with TRBD2. The CDR3 runs 13 residues. With V trimmed by 8 bases and J by 2 bases, 6 bases remained unmatched. From germline, CDR1 is MDHEN and CDR2 SYDVKM. The CDR3 coding sequence is TGTGCCAGCGACCGGGGAGGGCCCTACGAGCAGTACTTC. Its translation is CASDRGGPYEQYF.

The chain employs TRBV5-1 and TRBJ1-5; TRBD1 matches at 7 bases. The V segment lost 4 bases and the J segment 7 bases; nucleotides outside the gene matches: 17. The CDR3 contains 17 residues. Germline V gene lookup returns CDR1 SGHRS and CDR2 YFSETQ. The CDR3, as DNA: TGCGCCAGCAGCCCGAGGGGGAACAGGGGTGGAGGACAGCCCCAGCATTTT. This encodes CASSPRGNRGGGQPQHF.

About this clone itself: Additional DNA sequences in this sample encode the identical CDR3. The chain combines TRBV28 with TRBJ2-7; D gene uncertain. This CDR3 is 11 amino acids long. V lost 6 bases, J lost 4 bases, and 7 bases lay in between. Germline CDR1 MDHEN, CDR2 SYDVKM. Written as DNA, the CDR3 is TGTGCCAGCAGCCTCCGGTACGAGCAGTACTTC. Translated: CASSLRYEQYF. Combining the CDR3 with reference TRBV28 and TRBJ2-7 gives the whole variable domain DVKVTQSSRYLVKRTGEKVFLECVQDMDHENMFWYRQDPGLGLRLIYFSYDVKMKEKGDIPEGYSVSREKKERFSLILESASTNQTSMYLCASSLRYEQYFGPGTRLTVT.

This chain joins TRBV5-6 and TRBJ2-7; TRBD1 is a possible D gene (6 bases). CDR1 is SGHDT, CDR2 YYEEEE, per germline. The germline V and J ends were trimmed by 2 bases and 3 bases, with 15 bases remaining between them. The CDR3 loop spans 15 amino acids. In DNA form, the CDR3 reads TGTGCCAGCAGCTTCATTGGGGACAACCTCTACGAGCAGTACTTC. Amino acids: CASSFIGDNLYEQYF.

This rearrangement joins TRBV7-3 to TRBJ2-3, with D unresolved. CDR3 length: 12 residues. Germline V gene sequence: CDR1 SGHTA, CDR2 FQGTGA. Trimming removed 5 bases from V and 5 bases from J, with 8 bases in between. In nucleotides, the CDR3 is TGTGCCAGCAGCGTACCCGGAGATACGCAGTATTTT. Its protein product is CASSVPGDTQYF.

The rearrangement joins TRBV6-1 to TRBJ2-4; possibly TRBD2 for D (5 bases). Looked up from germline, CDR1 is MNHNS and CDR2 is SASEGT. This CDR3 contains 14 residues. Trimming removed 6 bases from V and 8 bases from J, with 17 bases in between. The CDR3: CASSRPALRDIQYF. In DNA, the CDR3 is TGTGCCAGCAGCCGCCCTGCTCTGAGGGACATTCAGTACTTC.

The chain employs TRBV27 and TRBJ2-1; TRBD2 agrees at 10 bases. Germline values: CDR1 MNHEY, CDR2 SMNVEV (reference sequence). J lost 8 bases, V lost 6 bases, and 10 bases had no gene match. The CDR3 has 15 amino acids. The CDR3 DNA reads as TGTGCCAGCAGCAAAAGCGGGGGGGCCATCTATGAGCAGTTCTTC. Its protein product is CASSKSGGAIYEQFF.

The V and J genes are TRBV12-5 and TRBJ2-1; 10 bases are a match to TRBD2. The CDR3 runs to 18 residues. After removal of 3 bases from V and 1 base from J, the junction contained 9 bases not matched to a gene. Germline V gene sequence: CDR1 LGHNT, CDR2 FRNRAP. The CDR3 DNA reads TGTGCTAGTGGTTTCCAAACTCTAGCGGGAGTTTCCTACAATGAGCAGTTCTTC. Translated, it gives CASGFQTLAGVSYNEQFF.

The V call is TRBV2, the J call TRBJ2-1, with 10 positions matching TRBD1. The CDR3 spans 17 residues. V dropped 6 bases and J dropped 4; count of bases not matched to a gene: 12. The germline gives CDR1 SNHLY, CDR2 FYNNEI. CDR3: CASRLRTGGGLYNEQFF. DNA of the CDR3: TGTGCCAGCAGACTACGGACAGGGGGGGGCCTTTACAATGAGCAGTTCTTC.

The gene calls are TRBV5-4 and TRBJ2-3; 8 positions agree with TRBD1. V shed 0 bases, J shed 3 bases, and the junction held 9 bases outside the gene matches. The germline gives CDR1 SGHNT, CDR2 YYREEE (reference sequence). CDR3 length equals 17 residues. As DNA, the CDR3 is TGTGCCAGCAGCTTGGGTCGGAGGACAGGGAGTACAGATACGCAGTATTTT. Its translation: CASSLGRRTGSTDTQYF.

The chain is built from TRBV5-1 and TRBJ1-2, with D unresolved. V shed 5 bases and J shed 8 bases, with 34 bases lying between them. The germline V gene has CDR1 SGHRS and CDR2 YFSETQ. The CDR3 has 19 residues. CDR3 in DNA: TGCGCCAGCAGGTATATGTCCCTCTCCAACCAGGTTGGAGGCCGCGGCTACACCTTC. It yields the protein CASRYMSLSNQVGGRGYTF.

J is TRBJ2-7 and V is TRBV7-2; TRBD1 is a possible D gene (6 bases). The CDR3 runs to 19 residues. V was trimmed by 4 bases and J by 0 bases, leaving 25 bases between them. Germline CDR1 and CDR2: SGHTA and FQGNSA. CDR3 amino acids: CASSWLGVRGGPSSYEQYF. CDR3 DNA sequence: TGTGCCAGCAGCTGGCTAGGAGTCCGAGGGGGTCCCAGCTCCTACGAGCAGTACTTC.

V usage is TRBV12-2 and J usage is TRBJ2-7; the table calls TRBD2, which could not be checked here. TRBV12-2 is described as a pseudogene. CDR3 length: 21 residues. The CDR3 loop reads CASRLPFGLAGGPRNPYEQYF. CDR3 nucleotide sequence: TGTGCAAGTCGCTTACCCTTCGGACTAGCGGGAGGGCCTAGGAATCCCTACGAGCAGTACTTC.

The rearrangement joins TRBV11-3 to TRBJ2-3, with 9 bases fitting TRBD2. CDR1 is SGHNT, CDR2 YENEEA, per germline. The junction had 8 bases not matched to a gene; V was cut back by 1 base and J by 3 bases. This CDR3 is built from 17 residues. The CDR3 sequence is CASSLGLRGGLTDTQYF. The CDR3 nucleotides read TGTGCCAGCAGCTTAGGTCTGCGGGGGGGCCTTACAGATACGCAGTATTTT.

The chain links TRBV28 to TRBJ2-5; D may be TRBD1 (5 bases). V was pared by 2 bases and J by 1 base, with 8 bases between. CDR1 is MDHEN, CDR2 SYDVKM, per germline. This CDR3 is built from 14 residues. Here the CDR3 reads CASSLGAAQETQYF. In DNA form, the CDR3 reads TGTGCCAGCAGTTTAGGGGCCGCCCAAGAGACCCAGTACTTC.

The V gene is TRBV19, the J gene TRBJ1-2, with unresolved D. Trimming shortened V by 7 bases and J by 2 bases, and 14 bases separated the two germline ends. Looked up from germline, CDR1 is LNHDA and CDR2 is SQIVND (reference sequence). The CDR3 is made up of 14 amino acids. As DNA, the CDR3 is TGTGCCAGTACCTCCCAGATCTTCAACTATGGCTACACCTTC. The encoded protein is CASTSQIFNYGYTF.

The rearrangement uses TRBV28 and TRBJ2-7, with D possibly matching TRBD1 (6 bases). Germline CDR1 reads MDHEN; CDR2 reads SYDVKM. This CDR3 spans 12 amino acids. V lost 5 bases to trimming and J lost 6 bases, with 11 bases between them. CDR3 protein: CASSPGQSEQYF. The DNA for the CDR3 is TGTGCCAGCAGTCCCGGACAGTCCGAGCAGTACTTC.

The chain combines TRBV12-5 with TRBJ2-3, with D possibly matching TRBD1 (6 bases). The CDR3 has 17 residues. V lost 0 bases and J lost 3, with 16 bases in between. Germline values: CDR1 LGHNT, CDR2 FRNRAP. The CDR3 here is CASGLVRTGKETDTQYF. In DNA form, the CDR3 reads TGTGCTAGTGGTTTGGTACGAACAGGGAAAGAGACAGATACGCAGTATTTT.

The chain is built from TRBV6-5 and TRBJ1-5, with 9 nucleotides matching TRBD1. V was clipped by 6 bases and J by 1 base; unmatched bases: 4. Germline CDR1 reads MNHEY; CDR2 reads SVGAGI. The CDR3 length is 15 residues. The CDR3 DNA reads TGTGCCAGCAGGAAACAGGGGGCAAGCAATCAGCCCCAGCATTTT. Translating gives CASRKQGASNQPQHF.

The genes are TRBV19 and TRBJ2-7; 7 bases are a match to TRBD1. The CDR3 length is 13 residues. Germline V gene sequence: CDR1 LNHDA, CDR2 SQIVND (reference sequence). With 4 bases clipped from V and 2 bases from J, the junction kept 2 bases outside the gene matches. Here the CDR3 reads CASSRDRAYEQYF. CDR3 nucleotides: TGTGCCAGTAGTAGGGACAGAGCCTACGAGCAGTACTTC.

J is TRBJ2-7 and V is TRBV4-2; D may be TRBD1 (6 bases). Germline CDR1 is LGHNA and CDR2 is YNFKEQ. The V gene lost 2 bases and the J gene lost 0 bases, with 11 bases spanning the gap. The CDR3 contains 15 residues. In DNA form, the CDR3 reads TGTGCCAGCAGCCAAAATGGGGGCGACTCCTACGAGCAGTACTTC. It encodes CASSQNGGDSYEQYF.

The CDR3 nucleotides are TGTGCCAGCAGCCTTGGTGGACAGGGGGCTGGAGATACGCAGTATTTT. Amino acids: CASSLGGQGAGDTQYF. The J gene is TRBJ2-3, the V gene TRBV7-9; TRBD1 aligns across 11 bases. V gave up 5 bases and J gave up 5 bases; unmatched junction bases: 9. The V gene's germline CDR1 is SEHNR and CDR2 FQNEAQ (reference sequence). This CDR3 contains 16 residues. Combining the CDR3 with reference TRBV7-9 and TRBJ2-3 gives the whole variable domain DTGVSQNPRHKITKRGQNVTFRCDPISEHNRLYWYRQTLGQGPEFLTYFQNEAQLEKSRLLSDRFSAERPKGSFSTLEIQRTEQGDSAMYLCASSLGGQGAGDTQYFGPGTRLTVL.

V is TRBV28 and J is TRBJ1-5; 7 bases map to TRBD1. Germline V lookup: CDR1 MDHEN, CDR2 SYDVKM. The V segment lost 3 bases and the J segment 3 bases; nucleotides outside the gene matches: 2. This CDR3 has 14 amino acids. The CDR3 reads CASSLGQHNQPQHF. For the CDR3, the DNA is TGTGCCAGCAGTTTGGGACAGCACAATCAGCCCCAGCATTTT. Variable domain in full (rest from reference TRBV28 and TRBJ1-5): DVKVTQSSRYLVKRTGEKVFLECVQDMDHENMFWYRQDPGLGLRLIYFSYDVKMKEKGDIPEGYSVSREKKERFSLILESASTNQTSMYLCASSLGQHNQPQHFGDGTRLSIL.

The chain is built from TRBV30 and TRBJ1-4; D uncertain. V was cut by 0 bases and J by 7 bases, with 3 bases left in between. The CDR3 has 11 amino acids. CDR1 and CDR2 (germline): GTSNPN, SVGIG (reference sequence). CDR3 nucleotides: TGTGCCTGGAGTGTTCGTGAAAAACTGTTTTTT. It specifies CAWSVREKLFF.